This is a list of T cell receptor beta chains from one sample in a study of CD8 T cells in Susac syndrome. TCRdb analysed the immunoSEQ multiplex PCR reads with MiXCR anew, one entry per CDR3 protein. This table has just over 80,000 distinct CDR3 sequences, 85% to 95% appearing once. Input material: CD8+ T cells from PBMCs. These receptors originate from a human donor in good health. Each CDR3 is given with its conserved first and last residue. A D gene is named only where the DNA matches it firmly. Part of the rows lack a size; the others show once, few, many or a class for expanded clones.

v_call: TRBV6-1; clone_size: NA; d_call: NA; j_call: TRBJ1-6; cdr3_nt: TGTGCCAGCAGCTTTACGGTGCAGGACTCCCATATGCATAATTCACCCCTCCACTTT; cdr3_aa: CASSFTVQDSHMHNSPLHF
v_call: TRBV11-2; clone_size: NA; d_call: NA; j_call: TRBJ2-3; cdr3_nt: TGTGCCAGCAGCTTAGGGAGCGGTCTACGCACAGATACGCAGTATTTT; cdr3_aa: CASSLGSGLRTDTQYF
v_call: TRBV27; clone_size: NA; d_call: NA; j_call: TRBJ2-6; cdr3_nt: TGTGCCAGCAGTTTCTCTGGGGCCAACGTCCTGACTTTC; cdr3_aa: CASSFSGANVLTF
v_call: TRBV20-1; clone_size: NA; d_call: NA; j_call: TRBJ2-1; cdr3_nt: TGCAGTGCCGGTGGGCTCTTCTACAATGAGCAGTTCTTC; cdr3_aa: CSAGGLFYNEQFF
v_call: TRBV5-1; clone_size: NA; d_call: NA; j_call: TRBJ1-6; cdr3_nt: TGCGCCAGCAGCTTGTCTGCCAGTCTGTACGGGGATTCACCCCTCCACTTT; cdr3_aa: CASSLSASLYGDSPLHF
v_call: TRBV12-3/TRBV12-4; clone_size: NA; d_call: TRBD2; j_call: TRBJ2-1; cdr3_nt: TGTGCCAGCAGTTTACGTTTGAGCGGGATTTACAATGAGCAGTTCTTC; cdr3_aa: CASSLRLSGIYNEQFF
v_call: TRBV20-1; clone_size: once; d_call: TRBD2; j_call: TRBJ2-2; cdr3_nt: TGCAGTGCTAGAGTAGCGGGAGGGGACACCGGGGAGCTGTTTTTT; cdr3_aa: CSARVAGGDTGELFF
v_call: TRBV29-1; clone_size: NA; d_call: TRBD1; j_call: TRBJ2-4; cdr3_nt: TGCAGCGCTATGAACCGGGACAGGGTTTACATTCAGTACTTC; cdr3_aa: CSAMNRDRVYIQYF
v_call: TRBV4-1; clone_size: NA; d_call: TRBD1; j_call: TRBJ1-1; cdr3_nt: TGCGCCAGCAGCGAAGGACAGGGGAACACTGAAGCTTTCTTT; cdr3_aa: CASSEGQGNTEAFF
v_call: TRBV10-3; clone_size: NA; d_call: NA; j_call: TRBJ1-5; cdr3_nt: TGTGCCATCAGTCCCGGGCTTAGCAATCAGCCCCAGCATTTT; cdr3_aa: CAISPGLSNQPQHF
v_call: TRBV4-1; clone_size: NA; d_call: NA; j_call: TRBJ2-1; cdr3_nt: TGCGCCAGCAGCACTCCGGGAACTAACAATGAGCAGTTCTTC; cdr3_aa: CASSTPGTNNEQFF
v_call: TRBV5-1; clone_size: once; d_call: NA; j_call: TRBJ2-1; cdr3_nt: TGCGCCACACCAGGGGCCGGCGGTGAGCAGTTCTTC; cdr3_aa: CATPGAGGEQFF
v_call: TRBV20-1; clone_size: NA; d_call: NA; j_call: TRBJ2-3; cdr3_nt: TGCAGTGCTAGAGGTAGCGCCTCTAGCACAGATACGCAGTATTTT; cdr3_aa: CSARGSASSTDTQYF
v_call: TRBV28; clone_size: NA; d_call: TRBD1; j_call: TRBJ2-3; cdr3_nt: TGTGCCAGCAGGCGCGCCGGGACAGGGGCCGATACGCAGTATTTT; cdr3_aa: CASRRAGTGADTQYF
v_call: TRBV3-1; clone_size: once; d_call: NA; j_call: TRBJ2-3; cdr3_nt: TGTGCCAGCAGCCAAGTGGCTACAACAGATACGCAGTATTTT; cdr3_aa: CASSQVATTDTQYF
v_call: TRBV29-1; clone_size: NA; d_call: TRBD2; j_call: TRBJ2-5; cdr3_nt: TGCAGCGTTGGGGGGGTAGCGGGAGTTGATCGGGAGACCCAGTACTTC; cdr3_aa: CSVGGVAGVDRETQYF
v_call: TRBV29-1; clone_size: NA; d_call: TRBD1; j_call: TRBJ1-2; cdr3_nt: TGCAGCGCCAGGGGGGAGTATGGCTACACCTTC; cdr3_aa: CSARGEYGYTF
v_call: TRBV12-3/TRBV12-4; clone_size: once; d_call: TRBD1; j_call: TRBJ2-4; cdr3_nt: TGTGCCAGCAGCCCCCCGGGACAGCCGAAAAACATTCAGTACTTC; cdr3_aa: CASSPPGQPKNIQYF
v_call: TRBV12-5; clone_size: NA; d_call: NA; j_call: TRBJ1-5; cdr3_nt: TGTGCTAGTATTAATACCGGGCAGGAGGGTCAGCCCCAGCATTTT; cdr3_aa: CASINTGQEGQPQHF
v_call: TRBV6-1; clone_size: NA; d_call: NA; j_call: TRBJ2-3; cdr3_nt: TGTGCCAGCAGTGAATGGACTAACACAGATACGCAGTATTTT; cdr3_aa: CASSEWTNTDTQYF
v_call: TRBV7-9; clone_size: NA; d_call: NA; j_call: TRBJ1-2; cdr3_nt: TGTGCCAGCAGCGGGCCAAGTGAGGGCTACACCTTC; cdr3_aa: CASSGPSEGYTF
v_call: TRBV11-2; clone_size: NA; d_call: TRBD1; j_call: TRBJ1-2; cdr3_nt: TGTGCCAGCAGCTTAGCCGCAGGGGGAGTACCTAACTATGGCTACACCTTC; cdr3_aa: CASSLAAGGVPNYGYTF
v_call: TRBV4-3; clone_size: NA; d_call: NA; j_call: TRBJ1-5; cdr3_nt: TGCGCCAGCAGCAGGGGATACAATCAGCCCCAGCATTTT; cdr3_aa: CASSRGYNQPQHF
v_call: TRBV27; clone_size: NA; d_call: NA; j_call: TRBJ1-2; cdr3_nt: TGTGCCAGCAGTTTTACCGTCGACTATGGCTACACCTTC; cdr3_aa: CASSFTVDYGYTF
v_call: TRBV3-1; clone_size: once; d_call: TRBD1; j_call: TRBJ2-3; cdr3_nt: TGTGCCAGCAGCCAATATACCGGGACAGGGGAAGGCACAGATACGCAGTATTTT; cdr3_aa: CASSQYTGTGEGTDTQYF
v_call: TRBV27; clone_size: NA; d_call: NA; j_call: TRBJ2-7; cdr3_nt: TGTGCCAGCAGTTTATCGACCGGGGGCTACGAGCAGTACTTC; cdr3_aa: CASSLSTGGYEQYF
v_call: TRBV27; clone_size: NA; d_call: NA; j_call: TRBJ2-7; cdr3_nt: TGTGCCAGCAGTTTATGGCCAGCCAAGGAGCAGTACTTC; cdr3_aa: CASSLWPAKEQYF
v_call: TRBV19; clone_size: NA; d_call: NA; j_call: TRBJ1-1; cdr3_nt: TGTGCCAGTAGTATTGGGGCGAACACTGAAGCTTTCTTT; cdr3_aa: CASSIGANTEAFF
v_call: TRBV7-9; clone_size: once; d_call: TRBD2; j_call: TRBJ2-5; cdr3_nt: TGTGCCAGCAGCTTCCCAGGACTAGCGGGAGAAGAGACCCAGTACTTC; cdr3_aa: CASSFPGLAGEETQYF
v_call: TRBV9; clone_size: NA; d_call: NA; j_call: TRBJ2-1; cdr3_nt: TGTGCCAGCAGCCCTGACGGGTCGGACTACGATGAGCAGTTCTTC; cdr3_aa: CASSPDGSDYDEQFF
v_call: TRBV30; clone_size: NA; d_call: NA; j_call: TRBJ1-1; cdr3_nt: TGTGCCTGGAGTGTAGGCATAGGGGGTACTGAAGCTTTCTTT; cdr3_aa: CAWSVGIGGTEAFF
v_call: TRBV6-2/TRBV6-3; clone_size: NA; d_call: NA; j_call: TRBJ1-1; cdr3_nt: TGTGCCAGCAGTTACTCTCTCCGGGGTGAAGCTTTCTTT; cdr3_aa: CASSYSLRGEAFF
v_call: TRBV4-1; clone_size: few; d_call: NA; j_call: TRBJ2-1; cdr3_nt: TGCGCCAGCAGCCAAGATGAGCAGTTCTTC; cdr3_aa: CASSQDEQFF
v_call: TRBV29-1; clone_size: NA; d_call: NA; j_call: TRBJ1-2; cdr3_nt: TGCAGCGTTGAAGAGAGGTCCGGCTACACCTTC; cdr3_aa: CSVEERSGYTF
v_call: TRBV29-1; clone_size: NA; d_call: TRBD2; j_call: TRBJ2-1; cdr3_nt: TGCAGCCATCGGGGGGGAGGGCCCTATGAGCAGTTCTTC; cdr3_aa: CSHRGGGPYEQFF
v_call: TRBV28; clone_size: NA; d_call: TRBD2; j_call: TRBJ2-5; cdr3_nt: TGTGCCACCCACCAAGTCCTGGCTAGCGGGAGGTGGGGGACCCAGTACTTC; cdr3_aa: CATHQVLASGRWGTQYF
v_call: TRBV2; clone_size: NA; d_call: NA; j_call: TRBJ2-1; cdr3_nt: TGTGCCAGCAGTGCAGAGTCGGCTAGTGCAAGCGATGAGCAGTTCTTC; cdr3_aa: CASSAESASASDEQFF
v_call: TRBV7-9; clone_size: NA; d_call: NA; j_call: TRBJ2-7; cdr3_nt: TGTGCCAGCAGCTTAGTATCGGTCTCCTACGAGCAGTACTTC; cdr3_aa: CASSLVSVSYEQYF
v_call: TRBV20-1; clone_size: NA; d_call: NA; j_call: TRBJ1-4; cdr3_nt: TGCAGTGCTAGTGGAGATTATAACGCGGGGAGGGGGAGACAGATTGGGAATGAAAAACTGTTTTTT; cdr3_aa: CSASGDYNAGRGRQIGNEKLFF
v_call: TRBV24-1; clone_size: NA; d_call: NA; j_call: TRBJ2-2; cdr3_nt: TGTGCCACCAGTGGGGTCACCGGGGAGCTGTTTTTT; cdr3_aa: CATSGVTGELFF